Detailed here is one T cell receptor beta chain. What it binds is unknown. The sample belongs to a study of identical twins. The CDR3 has 12 residues. V lost 3 bases to trimming and J lost 7 bases; unmatched junction nucleotides: 5. CDR1 and CDR2 (germline): SQVTM, ANQGSEA. TCRdb ran MiXCR on the 5' RACE reads and lists one entry per CDR3 protein. The sample has 1.5 million or so distinct CDR3 sequences; under 35% are singletons. Study results and limitations: There was more out-of-frame TCR alpha sharing in monozygotic twins than models estimated. In cord blood, abundant beta clonotypes had fewer insertions; memory showed no trend. Twins shared out-of-frame alpha sequences with excess low generation probability.

Sequenced input: cord blood. This sequence joins TRBV29-1 and TRBJ1-2; 7 nucleotides line up with TRBD1. The sequence was collected from a newborn girl in good health. CDR3 amino acids: CSVEWQGGGYTF. The CDR3 DNA is TGCAGCGTTGAGTGGCAGGGGGGTGGCTACACCTTC.